The entry below gives a single TCR beta chain sequence along with its context. Its specificity is unknown. Participants with HIV, all of them, were treated in the United States. This record comes from a study of long-term antiretroviral therapy in people with HIV. Overall study findings and caveats: Pre-ART clonal expansion yielded clones that dominated the repertoire at all time points.

With survey level as its setting, the immunoSEQ assay was v3.0. Sequencing had a target that covered about 40,000-55,000 T-cell genomes per sample. The method was immunoSEQ multiplex PCR; TCRdb's version includes in-frame clones alone and lacks a portion of them. The sample has approximately 12,000 clones, 60% to 80% seen once. This material consisted of unsorted PBMCs, taken 0.8 years before starting antiretroviral therapy. The clonotype comes from a woman aged 40 to 55 with HIV.

The CDR3 DNA follows: TGTGCCAGCAGCCCTTCCACCGGGGAGCTGTTTTTT. Its translation is CASSPSTGELFF. The chain links TRBV7-9 to TRBJ2-2, with unresolved D. The CDR3 runs 12 residues. From germline, CDR1 is SEHNR and CDR2 FQNEAQ (reference sequence). V was pared by 5 bases and J by 4 bases, with 5 bases between.